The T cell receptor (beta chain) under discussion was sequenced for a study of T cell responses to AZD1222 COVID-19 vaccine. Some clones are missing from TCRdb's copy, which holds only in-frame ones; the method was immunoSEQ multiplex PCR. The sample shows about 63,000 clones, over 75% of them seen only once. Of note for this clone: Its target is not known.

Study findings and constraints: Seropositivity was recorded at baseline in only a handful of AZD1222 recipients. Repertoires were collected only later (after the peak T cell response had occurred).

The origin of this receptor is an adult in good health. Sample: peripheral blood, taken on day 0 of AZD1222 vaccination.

DNA of the CDR3: TGTGCCAGCAGTTTACAGGGGGCGTTCGTAACTGAAGCTTTCTTT. Its protein product is CASSLQGAFVTEAFF. J is TRBJ1-1 and V is TRBV27; 8 bases are a match to TRBD1. The germline CDR1 and CDR2 sequences are MNHEY and SMNVEV (reference sequence). The CDR3 has 15 residues. The trim removed 2 bases at V and 5 bases at J, leaving 7 bases unmatched.